Below are 31 T cell receptor beta chains sequenced from a single sample in a study of molecular identifiers for immune sequencing clone quantification (dated by TCRdb to the late 2010s). The method was PCR. For sequencing, an Illumina HiSeq 4000 was employed. The public reads were reprocessed in TCRdb via fastp at Q25 and MiXCR, keeping in-frame beta chains. Merged by CDR3 protein, the rows form single entries marked with the most common genes and DNA. The sample data list some 320,000 distinct CDR3 sequences, and about 21% of these were observed just once. The ten biggest clones cover under 0.95% of the sample. Specimen: naive CD8+ T cells from blood, with Jurkat cell RNA spiked in. Explained via the paper, the cell subset or site label denotes: FACS-sorted CD8+CD4-CCR7+CD45RA+ naive T cells. These receptors all come from a human donor in good health. Some libraries in this study had Jurkat cell RNA spiked in.

In the case of this clonotype: This clone may be a read error of a much larger clone one base away. The chain is built from TRBV7-9 and TRBJ1-4; D ambiguous. Germline lookup yields CDR1 SEHNR and CDR2 FQNEAQ (reference sequence). The CDR3 consists of 11 residues. The ends were cut back, 1 base at V and 12 bases at J, with 6 bases in the middle. The CDR3 protein is CASSLVRELFF. The CDR3 nucleotides read TGTGCCAGCAGCTTAGTAAGGGAACTGTTTTTT.

A note on this clonotype: Possible read error: a much larger clone is one base away. The rearrangement uses TRBV6-1 and TRBJ1-4; 8 nucleotides align to TRBD1. V lost 8 bases and J lost 8; bases outside the gene matches: 19. CDR1 MNHNS and CDR2 SASEGT come from the germline V gene. The CDR3 sequence is 17 residues long. The CDR3 loop is CASLRVQGVPGGEKLFF. The CDR3 coding sequence is TGTGCCAGCCTAAGGGTACAGGGGGTACCCGGGGGGGAAAAACTGTTTTTT.

This clonotype has only a few counts. The genes are TRBV4-3 and TRBJ2-7; D remains unclear. V was clipped by 2 bases and J by 4 bases, with 15 bases between them. This CDR3 has 15 residues. Per the germline V gene, CDR1 is LGHNA and CDR2 is YSLEER. The CDR3 region has the DNA TGCGCCAGCAGCCAACGGACCAATGCCTGGTACGAGCAGTACTTC. Translation: CASSQRTNAWYEQYF.

This clonotype was seen ten or more times. This chain joins TRBV12-3 or TRBV12-4 and TRBJ2-4; 10 bases are a match to TRBD2. There are 16 residues in the CDR3. J lost 3 bases, V lost 0 bases, and 2 bases had no gene match. The CDR3 nucleotides are TGTGCCAGCAGTTTAGCTAGCGGGGGGCTCAAAAACATTCAGTACTTC. This translates into CASSLASGGLKNIQYF.

This clonotype was counted at least ten times. The gene calls are TRBV7-9 and TRBJ2-5; D remains unclear. V was shortened by 1 base and J by 2 bases, with 8 bases between the two germline ends. CDR1 SEHNR and CDR2 FQNEAQ come from the germline V gene (reference sequence). The CDR3 extends over 14 amino acids. The CDR3, as DNA: TGTGCCAGCAGCTTAGACGTCAGTCAAGAGACCCAGTACTTC. Amino acids: CASSLDVSQETQYF. Using reference TRBV7-9 and TRBJ2-5 for the parts outside the CDR3, the full variable domain is DTGVSQNPRHKITKRGQNVTFRCDPISEHNRLYWYRQTLGQGPEFLTYFQNEAQLEKSRLLSDRFSAERPKGSFSTLEIQRTEQGDSAMYLCASSLDVSQETQYFGPGTRLLVL.

This clonotype showed up many times. The chain couples TRBV5-4 to TRBJ2-7, with 10 bases fitting TRBD1. CDR3 length: 17 residues. V was pared by 3 bases and J by 6 bases, with 15 bases of the junction left unmatched. The V gene's germline CDR1 is SGHNT and CDR2 YYREEE (reference sequence). CDR3 sequence (DNA): TGTGCCAGCAGCTGGGGGACTCCGGGACAGGGGCCTCTCGAGCAGTACTTC. Protein: CASSWGTPGQGPLEQYF.

As regards this clonotype: A read error may account for a junction end that differs from germline. J is TRBJ2-3 and V is TRBV25-1; maybe TRBD2 (5 bases). The CDR3 is 11 residues long. CDR1 and CDR2 from the germline V gene are MGHDK and SYGVNS. Here the CDR3 DNA reads TGTGCCGGCAGAGGGCCAGATACGCAGTATTTT. Its translation is CAGRGPDTQYF.

The sample holds a few counts of this clonotype. The chain couples TRBV30 to TRBJ1-5; D may be TRBD1 (5 bases). The V end lost 1 base, the J end lost 4 bases, and 8 bases lay between the germline ends. Germline V gene lookup returns CDR1 GTSNPN and CDR2 SVGIG (reference sequence). This CDR3 comprises 13 residues. In nucleotides, the CDR3 is TGTGCCTGGAGTGAAGAGGGGAATCAGCCCCAGCATTTT. Amino acid sequence: CAWSEEGNQPQHF.

The sample holds many counts of this clonotype. One end of the junction is discordant with germline, which a read error may explain. The J gene is TRBJ1-1, the V gene TRBV3-1; D might be TRBD1 (6 bases). CDR3 size: 15 residues. Germline lookup yields CDR1 LGHDT and CDR2 YNNKEL (reference sequence). CDR3: CASSQDWGLNTEAFF. The CDR3 coding sequence is TGCGCCAGCAGCCAAGATTGGGGGCTGAACACTGAAGCTTTCTTT.

This clonotype was counted at least ten times. CDR3 nucleotide sequence: TGTGCCAGCAGTCCTCTAGGATCCGAGCAGTACTTC. Encoded protein: CASSPLGSEQYF. The gene calls are TRBV2 and TRBJ2-7; D remains ambiguous. The CDR3 length is 12 residues. Trimming stripped 5 bases from V and 6 bases from J, with 11 bases between. The germline CDR1 and CDR2 sequences are SNHLY and FYNNEI.

This clonotype was found a few times. V gene TRBV12-3 or TRBV12-4 combines with J gene TRBJ2-3; TRBD2 agrees at 9 bases. This CDR3 comprises 18 residues. After removal of 3 bases from V and 2 bases from J, the junction contained 12 bases not matched to a gene. CDR3 residues: CASSLVIAGAQATDTQYF. As DNA, the CDR3 is TGTGCCAGCAGTTTGGTGATAGCGGGAGCCCAGGCCACAGATACGCAGTATTTT.

This clonotype appeared many times. The chain combines TRBV9 with TRBJ2-2; the match to TRBD1 covers 9 bases. CDR3 length equals 17 residues. Germline CDR1 and CDR2: SGDLS and YYNGEE. J was trimmed by 4 bases and V by 2 bases; bases with no gene match: 9. The CDR3 is CASSVSKDRGSTGELFF. In DNA, the CDR3 is TGTGCCAGCAGCGTGTCCAAGGACAGGGGTTCCACCGGGGAGCTGTTTTTT.

About this clonotype: It may be a read error: a sequence one base away is much more abundant. The rearrangement uses TRBV25-1 and TRBJ2-1; D is possibly TRBD2 (6 bases). The CDR3 contains 12 residues. Germline CDR1 MGHDK, CDR2 SYGVNS. As DNA, the CDR3 is TGTGCCAGCAGAACCGGGGGTAATGAGCAGTCCTTC. This encodes CASRTGGNEQSF.

The sample holds a few counts of this clonotype. V gene TRBV29-1 combines with J gene TRBJ1-1; a weak D match, TRBD1 (5 bases). The CDR3 runs to 12 residues. Germline V gene sequence: CDR1 SQVTM, CDR2 ANQGSEA. Trimming removed 4 bases at V and 3 bases at J, with 9 bases between. The DNA for the CDR3 is TGCAGCGTTGTCGGGGGTGACACTGAAGCTTTCTTT. Translation gives CSVVGGDTEAFF.

The table lists this clonotype with many counts. This chain joins TRBV4-2 and TRBJ2-7; 7 bases agree with TRBD1. Trimming cost V 11 bases and J 0 bases; bases outside gene matches: 13. The CDR3 totals 15 residues. Germline V CDR1 and CDR2: LGHNA, YNFKEQ. The chain's CDR3 is CASTGALSSSYEQYF. CDR3 in DNA: TGTGCCTCAACAGGGGCCCTCTCCTCCTCCTACGAGCAGTACTTC.

This clonotype was observed a few times. The chain links TRBV12-3 or TRBV12-4 to TRBJ2-7; D is uncertain. The CDR3 runs 11 residues. V gave up 6 bases and J gave up 5 bases, with 8 bases separating them. The CDR3 sequence: CASRLTDEQYF. The CDR3 bases are TGTGCCAGCAGACTAACCGACGAGCAGTACTTC.

This clonotype has ten or more counts. This chain connects TRBV7-9 to TRBJ1-1; D not certain. Germline V gene sequence: CDR1 SEHNR, CDR2 FQNEAQ (reference sequence). CDR3 length equals 13 residues. Between the trimmed V and J ends, which lost 5 bases and 2 bases, there was a span of 9 bases. This CDR3 is CASSGADNTEAFF. CDR3 nucleotides: TGTGCCAGCAGCGGAGCAGATAACACTGAAGCTTTCTTT. Complete variable domain (other parts from reference TRBV7-9 and TRBJ1-1): DTGVSQNPRHKITKRGQNVTFRCDPISEHNRLYWYRQTLGQGPEFLTYFQNEAQLEKSRLLSDRFSAERPKGSFSTLEIQRTEQGDSAMYLCASSGADNTEAFFGQGTRLTVV.

This clonotype was detected ten times or more. This chain links TRBV6-9 with TRBJ2-7, with unresolved D. CDR1 is MNHGY and CDR2 is SVAAGI in the germline V gene. Trimming took off 11 bases at V and 2 bases at J, with 13 bases between the two ends. The CDR3 loop spans 12 amino acids. The CDR3 DNA reads as TGTGCCCGAAGACGTCTTACCTACGAGCAGTACTTC. Encoded protein: CARRRLTYEQYF.

This clonotype was counted many times. J is TRBJ2-5 and V is TRBV9; D ambiguous. The CDR3 contains 15 residues. The V end lost 4 bases, the J end lost 0 bases, and 13 bases lay between the germline ends. From germline, CDR1 is SGDLS and CDR2 YYNGEE. DNA of the CDR3: TGTGCCAGCAGCTTGACTGGCTCGTACCAAGAGACCCAGTACTTC. It specifies CASSLTGSYQETQYF.

This clonotype was counted once. A much larger clone differs by one base, so this may be a read error. V usage is TRBV6-2 or TRBV6-3 and J usage is TRBJ2-3, with D uncertain. Judging by the DNA end, TRBJ1-5 fits better; the J call may be wrong. The CDR3 totals 13 residues. Per germline, CDR1 MNHEY and CDR2 SVGEGT. CDR3: CASSSEGPDTQHF. In DNA form, the CDR3 reads TGTGCCAGCAGCTCGGAGGGCCCAGATACGCAGCATTTT.

This clonotype was observed at least ten times. V usage is TRBV5-4 and J usage is TRBJ2-2; D call uncertain. The germline gives CDR1 SGHNT, CDR2 YYREEE (reference sequence). This CDR3 has 12 residues. Trimming left V 1 base short and J 5 bases short, with 3 bases between. CDR3 sequence reads: CASSLWTGELFF. In nucleotides, the CDR3 is TGTGCCAGCAGCTTGTGGACCGGGGAGCTGTTTTTT.

This clonotype has a count of ten or more. J is TRBJ2-7 and V is TRBV28; D may be TRBD2 (6 bases). This CDR3 spans 16 amino acids. Germline lookup yields CDR1 MDHEN and CDR2 SYDVKM. V shed 5 bases and J shed 4 bases, with 21 bases lying between them. CDR3 sequence reads: CASSPNSGIRAYEQYF. CDR3 DNA sequence: TGTGCCAGCAGTCCAAATAGCGGAATCAGGGCATACGAGCAGTACTTC.

The table lists this clonotype with many counts. The chain joins TRBV24-1 to TRBJ2-3; 10 nucleotides match TRBD1. V lost 4 bases to trimming and J lost 3 bases; unmatched junction nucleotides: 6. The CDR3 spans 16 residues. Germline-derived CDR1 and CDR2 are KGHDR and SFDVKD. This CDR3 reads CATSENPGQGTDTQYF. DNA of the CDR3: TGTGCCACCAGTGAGAACCCGGGACAGGGGACAGATACGCAGTATTTT.

This clonotype was seen a handful of times. The chain has TRBV19 and TRBJ2-3, with 8 bases identical to TRBD2. Germline V gene data show CDR1 as LNHDA and CDR2 as SQIVND (reference sequence). This CDR3 spans 17 amino acids. The V gene end was trimmed by 4 bases and the J gene end by 2 bases; junction bases not matched to a gene: 11. DNA of the CDR3: TGTGCCAGTAGTAACGCCTGGACTAGCCCTGACACAGATACGCAGTATTTT. Encoded protein: CASSNAWTSPDTDTQYF.

This clonotype was detected many times. The chain carries TRBV7-7 and TRBJ1-1, with unresolved D. The CDR3 is made up of 15 amino acids. Germline CDR1 reads SSHAT; CDR2 reads FNYEAQ (reference sequence). The V end was cut by 9 bases, the J end by 3 bases, with 20 bases between. CDR3 residues: CASSWLRRTHTEAFF. The CDR3 DNA reads TGTGCCAGTTCATGGCTGCGTCGGACCCACACTGAAGCTTTCTTT.

This clonotype was counted at least ten times. V is TRBV20-1 and J is TRBJ2-7; 9 bases map to TRBD1. Per the germline V gene, CDR1 is DFQATT and CDR2 is SNEGSKA (reference sequence). The V and J ends lost 5 bases and 5 bases, in that order; junction bases with no gene match: 4. CDR3 length equals 12 residues. CDR3 in DNA: TGCAGTGCTGGACAGGGGCCCCACGAGCAGTACTTC. It is translated as CSAGQGPHEQYF.

Remarks on this clonotype: Being one base from a much bigger clone, this may be a read error. The V and J genes are TRBV19 and TRBJ1-4; tentatively, D is TRBD1 (6 bases). Germline CDR1 is LNHDA and CDR2 is SQIVND (reference sequence). This CDR3 contains 14 residues. Written as DNA, the CDR3 is TGTGCCAGCACCGACAGGTCAACTAATGAAAAACCGTTTTTT. Its translation: CASTDRSTNEKPFF. The full variable domain, with the rest looked up from reference TRBV19 and TRBJ1-4, is DGGITQSPKYLFRKEGQNVTLSCEQNLNHDAMYWYRQDPGQGLRLIYYSQIVNDFQKGDIAEGYSVSREKKESFPLTVTSAQKNPTAFYLCASTDRSTNEKPFFGSGTQLSVL.

The table lists this clonotype with a few counts. V and J are TRBV19 and TRBJ1-5; D ambiguous. Trimming removed 9 bases from V and 2 bases from J, with 8 bases in between. From germline, CDR1 is LNHDA and CDR2 SQIVND (reference sequence). This CDR3 contains 12 residues. The CDR3 sequence: CASGPGNQPQHF. CDR3 nucleotides: TGTGCCAGCGGACCCGGCAATCAGCCCCAGCATTTT. Filled out from reference TRBV19 and TRBJ1-5, the complete variable domain reads DGGITQSPKYLFRKEGQNVTLSCEQNLNHDAMYWYRQDPGQGLRLIYYSQIVNDFQKGDIAEGYSVSREKKESFPLTVTSAQKNPTAFYLCASGPGNQPQHFGDGTRLSIL.

This clonotype has at least ten counts. The chain recombines TRBV7-9 with TRBJ1-2, with no clear D. The V gene's germline CDR1 is SEHNR and CDR2 FQNEAQ (reference sequence). CDR3 length: 16 residues. Trimming took 1 base from V and 2 from J, leaving 14 bases between them. The CDR3 sequence: CASSLDPPFQNYGYTF. The CDR3, as DNA: TGTGCCAGCAGCTTAGATCCACCATTCCAAAACTATGGCTACACCTTC.

This clonotype was counted ten times or more. The chain combines TRBV14 with TRBJ2-2, with D uncertain. Germline loops: CDR1 SGHDN, CDR2 FVKESK. The CDR3 loop spans 16 amino acids. V was clipped by 4 bases and J by 0 bases, with 12 bases between them. CDR3 sequence (DNA): TGTGCCAGCAGCCTAACCGACGGATCGAACACCGGGGAGCTGTTTTTT. Amino acid sequence: CASSLTDGSNTGELFF.

This clonotype was observed at least ten times. The gene calls are TRBV7-2 and TRBJ1-5; possible D gene TRBD1, 6 bases. This CDR3 spans 19 amino acids. From germline, CDR1 is SGHTA and CDR2 FQGNSA. The V end was cut by 1 base, the J end by 2 bases, with 21 bases between. CDR3 residues: CASSLVGQGYLLGNQPQHF. For the CDR3, the DNA is TGTGCCAGCAGCTTAGTGGGGCAGGGGTACCTTTTGGGCAATCAGCCCCAGCATTTT. The complete variable domain, with remaining parts taken from reference TRBV7-2 and TRBJ1-5, reads GAGVSQSPSNKVTEKGKDVELRCDPISGHTALYWYRQSLGQGLEFLIYFQGNSAPDKSGLPSDRFSAERTGGSVSTLTIQRTQQEDSAVYLCASSLVGQGYLLGNQPQHFGDGTRLSIL.